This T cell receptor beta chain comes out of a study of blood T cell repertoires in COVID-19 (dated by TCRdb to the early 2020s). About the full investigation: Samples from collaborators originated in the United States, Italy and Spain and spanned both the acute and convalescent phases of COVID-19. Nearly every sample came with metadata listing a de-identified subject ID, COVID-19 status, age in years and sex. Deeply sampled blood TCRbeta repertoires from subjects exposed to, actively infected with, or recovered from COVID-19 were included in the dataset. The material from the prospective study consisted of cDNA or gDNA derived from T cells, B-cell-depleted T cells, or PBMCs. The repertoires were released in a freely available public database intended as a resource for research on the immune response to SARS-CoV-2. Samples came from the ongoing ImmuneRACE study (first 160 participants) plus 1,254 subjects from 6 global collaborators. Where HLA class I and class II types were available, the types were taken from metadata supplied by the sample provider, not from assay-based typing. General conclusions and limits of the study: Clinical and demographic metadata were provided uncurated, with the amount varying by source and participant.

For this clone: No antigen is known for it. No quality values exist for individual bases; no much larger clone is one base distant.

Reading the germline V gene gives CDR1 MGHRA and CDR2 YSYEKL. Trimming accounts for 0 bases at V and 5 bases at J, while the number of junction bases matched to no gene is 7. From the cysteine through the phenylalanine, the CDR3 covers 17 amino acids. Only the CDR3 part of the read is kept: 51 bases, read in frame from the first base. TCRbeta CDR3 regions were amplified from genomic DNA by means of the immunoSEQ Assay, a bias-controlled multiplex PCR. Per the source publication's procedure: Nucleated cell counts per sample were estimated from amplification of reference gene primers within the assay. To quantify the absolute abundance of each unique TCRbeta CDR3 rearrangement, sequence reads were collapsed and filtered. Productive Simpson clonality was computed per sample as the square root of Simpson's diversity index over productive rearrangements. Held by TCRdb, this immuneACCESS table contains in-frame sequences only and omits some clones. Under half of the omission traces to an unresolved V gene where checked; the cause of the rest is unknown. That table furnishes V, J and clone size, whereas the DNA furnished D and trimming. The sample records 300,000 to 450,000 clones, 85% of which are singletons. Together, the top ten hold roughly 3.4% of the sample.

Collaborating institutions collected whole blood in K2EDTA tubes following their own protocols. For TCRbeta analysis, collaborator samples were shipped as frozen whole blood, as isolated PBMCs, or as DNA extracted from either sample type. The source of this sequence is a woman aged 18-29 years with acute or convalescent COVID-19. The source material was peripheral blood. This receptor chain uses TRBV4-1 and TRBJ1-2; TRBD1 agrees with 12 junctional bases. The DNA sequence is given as TGCGCCAGCAGCCAAGATTCGGGACAGGGGGCCCCTTATGGCTACACCTTC. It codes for CASSQDSGQGAPYGYTF.